These 28 T cell receptor beta chains came from one sample sequenced in a study of T-cell memory formation after mild COVID-19. TCRdb redid the calling of the 5' RACE reads with MiXCR, one entry per CDR3 protein. This table has more than 250,000 distinct CDR3 sequences, 16% appearing once. Sequencing was carried out using PBMCs or a T cell subset sorted from them (not recorded which). These TCRs come from a man between 18 and 35 years old who had mild COVID-19 (a few samples of this study predate the infection). Cell type and time point are not known.

CDR3: CASSPPGTETQYF. Written as DNA, the CDR3 is TGTGCCAGCAGTCCCCCGGGCACCGAGACCCAGTACTTC. The V and J genes are TRBV6-5 and TRBJ2-5; D not certain. Germline CDR1 MNHEY, CDR2 SVGAGI. This CDR3 region has 13 residues. V lost 5 bases, J lost 5 bases, and 12 bases lay in between.

This chain connects TRBV29-1 to TRBJ1-1; D may be TRBD1 (5 bases). V lost 4 bases to trimming and J lost 1 base, with 10 bases between them. This CDR3 comprises 13 residues. In germline, CDR1 is SQVTM, CDR2 ANQGSEA. In nucleotides, the CDR3 is TGCAGCGTTGTCCCCAGGGAGAACACTGAAGCTTTCTTT. It specifies CSVVPRENTEAFF.

V is TRBV3-1 and J is TRBJ1-2; no definite D call. Germline values: CDR1 LGHDT, CDR2 YNNKEL (reference sequence). The CDR3 covers 13 residues. V lost 3 bases and J lost 6, with 11 bases in between. In DNA form, the CDR3 reads TGTGCCAGCAGCCAGGCTGGCGGAAATGGCTACACCTTC. It specifies CASSQAGGNGYTF.

This clonotype was picked up a small number of times. The V call is TRBV5-4, the J call TRBJ1-1; 7 bases are a match to TRBD1. Germline lookup yields CDR1 SGHNT and CDR2 YYREEE (reference sequence). V shed 0 bases, J shed 7 bases, and the junction held 6 bases outside the gene matches. CDR3 length: 14 amino acids. CDR3 nucleotide sequence: TGTGCCAGCAGCTTGGAAGGGGGCTATGGTGAAGCTTTCTTT. Translated, it gives CASSLEGGYGEAFF.

This rearrangement joins TRBV7-9 to TRBJ1-1; D gene uncertain. Per the germline V gene, CDR1 is SEHNR and CDR2 is FQNEAQ (reference sequence). The CDR3 is 11 amino acids. V lost 5 bases and J 10 bases, leaving 11 bases between the germline ends. The CDR3 DNA reads as TGTGCCAGCAGCCAATGGGAGGGAGCTTTCTTT. It encodes CASSQWEGAFF.

This clonotype showed up many times. The genes are TRBV12-3 or TRBV12-4 and TRBJ2-3; no firm D call. Trimming took off 5 bases at V and 5 bases at J, with 11 bases between the two ends. This CDR3 has 13 amino acids. This CDR3 is CASSLLRRDTQYF. The CDR3 DNA reads as TGTGCCAGCAGTCTATTGAGAAGAGATACGCAGTATTTT.

This clonotype was detected only a few times. V gene TRBV7-6 combines with J gene TRBJ2-3; perhaps TRBD2 as D (5 bases). Germline assignment: CDR1 SGHVS and CDR2 FNYEAQ. Trimming took 0 bases from V and 4 from J, leaving 11 bases between them. The CDR3 has 15 amino acids. The CDR3 reads CASSLAAASPDTQYF. The CDR3 coding sequence is TGTGCCAGCAGCTTAGCGGCGGCTAGCCCAGATACGCAGTATTTT.

In its sample, this clonotype was seen many times. The chain's CDR3 is CSVGVGNYEKLFF. DNA of the CDR3: TGCAGCGTTGGAGTGGGGAACTATGAAAAACTGTTTTTT. The rearrangement uses TRBV29-1 and TRBJ1-4; the D is unclear. Germline CDR1 SQVTM, CDR2 ANQGSEA. V shed 4 bases and J shed 6 bases, with 12 bases lying between them. The CDR3 runs to 13 residues.

The chain combines TRBV15 with TRBJ1-5; TRBD1 might be the D (6 bases). The CDR3 covers 15 residues. Per germline, CDR1 LNHNV and CDR2 YYDKDF (reference sequence). V was shortened by 3 bases and J by 3 bases, with 12 bases between the two germline ends. The CDR3 coding sequence is TGTGCCACCAGCAGGGGAGGACAGTTCAATCAGCCCCAGCATTTT. Residues: CATSRGGQFNQPQHF.

There are a few counts of this clonotype. V usage is TRBV25-1 and J usage is TRBJ1-2; tentative D call: TRBD1 (5 bases). The V gene lost 1 base and the J gene lost 8 bases, with 20 bases spanning the gap. CDR3 length: 16 residues. The germline V gene has CDR1 MGHDK and CDR2 SYGVNS. This chain's CDR3 is CASSEWSSGGNDGYTF. For the CDR3, the DNA is TGTGCCAGCAGTGAATGGTCCTCTGGGGGGAACGACGGCTACACCTTC.

This clonotype came up a few times. The chain combines TRBV7-9 with TRBJ2-7; possibly TRBD1 or TRBD2 for D (5 bases each). Germline CDR1 SEHNR, CDR2 FQNEAQ (reference sequence). This CDR3 is 12 amino acids long. Trimming cost V 2 bases and J 6 bases, with 8 bases left between them. CDR3 amino acids: CASSLTRGEQYV. In nucleotides, the CDR3 is TGTGCCAGCAGCTTAACTAGGGGCGAGCAGTACGTC.

V usage is TRBV11-1 and J usage is TRBJ1-3; no clear D. V dropped 5 bases and J dropped 0 bases, with 8 bases sitting between them. This CDR3 has 14 amino acids. Germline V gene lookup returns CDR1 SGHAT and CDR2 FQDESV (reference sequence). CDR3 in DNA: TGTGCCAGCAGCCCACGGCACTCTGGAAACACCATATATTTT. Its protein product is CASSPRHSGNTIYF.

The CDR3 DNA reads TGTGCCAGCAGCCAAGATGGAAGGGCAGGGAGGGCCTATGGCTACACCTTC. It codes for CASSQDGRAGRAYGYTF. The chain recombines TRBV3-1 with TRBJ1-2, with a weak D call TRBD1 (5 bases). Per the germline V gene, CDR1 is LGHDT and CDR2 is YNNKEL (reference sequence). V gave up 0 bases and J gave up 4 bases, with 18 bases separating them. The CDR3 has 17 residues.

This clonotype showed up many times. The genes are TRBV5-1 and TRBJ2-1; 9 bases align to TRBD1. Germline V gene data show CDR1 as SGHRS and CDR2 as YFSETQ. The CDR3 consists of 16 residues. J lost 2 bases, V lost 2 bases, and 5 bases had no gene match. The CDR3 DNA reads TGCGCCAGCAGCTTCGGACAGGGGCGGACCTACAATGAGCAGTTCTTC. It yields the protein CASSFGQGRTYNEQFF.

The gene calls are TRBV3-1 and TRBJ1-2, with D tentatively TRBD1 (5 bases). CDR1 LGHDT and CDR2 YNNKEL come from the germline V gene (reference sequence). Trimming cost V 4 bases and J 8 bases, with 17 bases left between them. This CDR3 has 14 residues. CDR3 in amino acids: CASSPRLEAGGYTF. The CDR3 coding sequence is TGTGCCAGCAGCCCCCGGTTGGAGGCAGGGGGCTACACCTTC.

The rearrangement joins TRBV5-5 to TRBJ1-2, with 7 positions matching TRBD1. Trimming cost V 4 bases and J 2 bases; bases outside gene matches: 5. The CDR3 runs 14 residues. Germline-derived CDR1 and CDR2 are SGHKS and YYEKEE (reference sequence). CDR3 residues: CASSEGTANYGYTF. For the CDR3, the DNA is TGTGCCAGCAGCGAAGGGACAGCAAACTATGGCTACACCTTC.

The table lists this clonotype with a few counts. The chain employs TRBV24-1 and TRBJ1-4; 7 bases are shared with TRBD1. Germline-derived CDR1 and CDR2 are KGHDR and SFDVKD. CDR3 length equals 15 residues. With V trimmed by 3 bases and J by 7 bases, 7 bases remained unmatched. The CDR3 region has the DNA TGTGCCACCAGTGATACTACAGGGGATCGTGAAAAACTGTTTTTT. The encoded protein is CATSDTTGDREKLFF.

This clonotype was counted a few times. This chain connects TRBV10-1 to TRBJ2-4; a weak D match, TRBD1 (6 bases). The V gene lost 0 bases and the J gene lost 7 bases, with 19 bases spanning the gap. Per germline, CDR1 WNHNN and CDR2 SYGVQD (reference sequence). The CDR3 runs to 17 residues. CDR3: CASSESLGRDTGNIQYF. The CDR3 nucleotides are TGCGCCAGCAGTGAGTCTCTCGGCCGGGACACTGGTAACATTCAGTACTTC.

The chain links TRBV6-2 or TRBV6-3 to TRBJ1-1; maybe TRBD1 (6 bases). V lost 2 bases and J 4 bases, leaving 11 bases between the germline ends. The germline gives CDR1 MNHEY, CDR2 SVGEGT. This CDR3 comprises 14 residues. The DNA of the CDR3 is TGTGCCAGCAGTTACCGGCAGGGGCCCACTGAAGCTTTCTTT. Its translation is CASSYRQGPTEAFF.

The V and J genes are TRBV9 and TRBJ2-3, with TRBD2 matching over 13 bases. The trim removed 4 bases at V and 4 bases at J, leaving 6 bases unmatched. Germline V lookup: CDR1 SGDLS, CDR2 YYNGEE. This CDR3 is built from 16 residues. The CDR3 coding sequence is TGTGCCAGCAGCCAGGGGACTAGCGGGGCATCAGATACGCAGTATTTT. As protein: CASSQGTSGASDTQYF.

There are a few counts of this clonotype. The chain combines TRBV6-2 or TRBV6-3 with TRBJ2-7; D perhaps matches TRBD1 (5 bases). Trimming took off 8 bases at V and 0 bases at J, with 17 bases between the two ends. Germline V CDR1 and CDR2: MNHEY, SVGEGT. The CDR3 is made up of 15 amino acids. The CDR3: CASGTPTASSYEQYV. CDR3 sequence (DNA): TGTGCCAGCGGAACACCGACAGCAAGCTCCTACGAGCAGTACGTC.

This clonotype came up a few times. V gene TRBV20-1 combines with J gene TRBJ1-1, with D perhaps matching TRBD1 (5 bases). Germline V gene sequence: CDR1 DFQATT, CDR2 SNEGSKA (reference sequence). V lost 1 base to trimming and J lost 3 bases, with 21 bases between them. This CDR3 has 17 residues. This CDR3 is CSARVVEGSGAHTEAFF. The CDR3 nucleotides read TGCAGTGCTAGAGTAGTGGAGGGGTCCGGAGCCCACACTGAAGCTTTCTTT.

The rearrangement uses TRBV6-2 or TRBV6-3 and TRBJ2-3; TRBD2 matches at 10 bases. J gave up 2 bases and V 7 bases, and 9 bases lay outside the gene matches. The CDR3 consists of 16 residues. The germline CDR1 and CDR2 sequences are MNHEY and SVGEGT. Here the CDR3 reads CASTPKLAGNTDTQYF. The CDR3 nucleotides are TGTGCCAGCACCCCAAAACTAGCGGGGAACACAGATACGCAGTATTTT.

This clonotype was detected only a few times. This chain connects TRBV18 to TRBJ1-1, with 7 bases aligning to TRBD1. J was trimmed by 8 bases and V by 2 bases; bases with no gene match: 5. This CDR3 is 13 amino acids long. Germline lookup yields CDR1 KGHSH and CDR2 LQKENI. CDR3 nucleotide sequence: TGTGCCAGCTCACCAGGGACAGCAGAAGAAGCTTTCTTT. Translating gives CASSPGTAEEAFF.

This clonotype was counted between two and nine times. The chain joins TRBV6-2 or TRBV6-3 to TRBJ2-2; TRBD2 is a possible D gene (6 bases). The CDR3 is 15 amino acids. V lost 7 bases and J 5 bases, leaving 17 bases between the germline ends. From germline, CDR1 is MNHEY and CDR2 SVGEGT. In nucleotides, the CDR3 is TGTGCCAGCAACCTCCGGGGAGGCCGGACCGGGGAGCTGTTTTTT. Translating it yields CASNLRGGRTGELFF.

The chain is built from TRBV7-9 and TRBJ2-1; D remains unclear. This CDR3 is 12 amino acids long. V was trimmed by 7 bases and J by 9 bases, leaving 13 bases between them. Germline CDR1 and CDR2: SEHNR and FQNEAQ (reference sequence). The CDR3 sequence is CASTLFVGEQFF. CDR3 nucleotides: TGTGCCAGCACCCTTTTTGTGGGTGAGCAGTTCTTC.

This chain uses TRBV7-9 with TRBJ2-2; D might be TRBD2 (6 bases). The germline V and J ends were trimmed by 1 base and 1 base, with 10 bases remaining between them. Germline V lookup: CDR1 SEHNR, CDR2 FQNEAQ (reference sequence). The CDR3 contains 16 residues. The CDR3 DNA reads as TGTGCCAGCAGCTTAGGCGCGGGGTTGAACACCGGGGAGCTGTTTTTT. It codes for CASSLGAGLNTGELFF.

This clonotype was observed a few times. V usage is TRBV6-2 or TRBV6-3 and J usage is TRBJ1-2; D might be TRBD1 (5 bases). V lost 6 bases to trimming and J lost 8 bases, with 16 bases between them. Germline CDR1 reads MNHEY; CDR2 reads SVGEGT. The CDR3 is 13 residues long. The CDR3 region is CASRQDGVRGYTF. The CDR3 region has the DNA TGTGCCAGCAGACAGGATGGGGTTCGCGGCTACACCTTC.